A single sample gave rise to the 9 T cell receptor beta chains below, sequenced in a study of T cells in Graves' hyperthyroidism and ophthalmopathy. Template material for amplifying TCR beta CDR3 regions consisted of RNA transcripts. The HTBI primer set was used in a first-round RT-PCR of the TCR CDR3. Using its own MiXCR run on the multiplex PCR reads, TCRdb lists one record per CDR3 protein. The repertoire holds 620,000 or so distinct CDR3 sequences, around 15% seen once, with under 15% in the top ten. The sequenced sample was blood. Receptor source: a woman aged 45 to 65 with Graves' ophthalmopathy.

This clonotype has a handful of counts. V and J are TRBV9 and TRBJ2-5, with TRBD1 matching over 11 bases. Germline lookup yields CDR1 SGDLS and CDR2 YYNGEE. The CDR3 runs to 16 residues. Unmatched junction bases numbered 4, after V lost 0 bases and J lost 3 bases. The CDR3, as DNA: TGTGCCAGCAGCGTAGACGGGACAGGGGGTAAAGAGACCCAGTACTTC. This codes for CASSVDGTGGKETQYF.

In its sample, this clonotype was seen many times. The V call is TRBV12-3 or TRBV12-4, the J call TRBJ2-3; D might be TRBD2 (5 bases). Trimming pared 2 bases from V and 2 bases from J, leaving 8 bases between. This CDR3 comprises 14 residues. This CDR3 reads CASSLLAPTDTQYF. The CDR3 DNA reads as TGTGCCAGCAGTTTACTAGCCCCCACAGATACGCAGTATTTT.

A note on this clonotype: This may be a read error: a much more frequent sequence differs by one nucleotide. CDR3 DNA sequence: TGTGCCAGCAGCTTAGATACAAAGGGCAATCGGCCCCAGCATTTT. This codes for CASSLDTKGNRPQHF. V and J are TRBV7-2 and TRBJ1-5; D unresolved. The CDR3 loop spans 15 amino acids. Germline-derived CDR1 and CDR2 are SGHTA and FQGNSA.

As regards this clonotype: A junction boundary mismatches the germline segment, possibly from a read error. The rearrangement uses TRBV5-1 and TRBJ1-1; D remains unclear. The germline gives CDR1 SGHRS, CDR2 YFSETQ. This CDR3 region has 14 residues. CDR3 sequence reads: CASSSRDLNTEAFF. The CDR3 DNA is TGTGCCAGCAGCTCAAGGGATTTGAACACTGAAGCTTTCTTT.

This clonotype was detected many times. This chain connects TRBV28 to TRBJ2-7; 7 bases fit TRBD2. Germline loops: CDR1 MDHEN, CDR2 SYDVKM. The J segment lost 2 bases and the V segment lost 3 bases, leaving 7 bases of the junction unmatched. The CDR3 is made up of 15 amino acids. The CDR3 loop reads CASSFRAGATYEQYF. The CDR3 DNA reads as TGTGCCAGCAGTTTTCGGGCGGGAGCCACCTACGAGCAGTACTTC.

This clonotype came up many times. The chain employs TRBV5-1 and TRBJ2-3; D perhaps matches TRBD2 (5 bases). Germline V CDR1 and CDR2: SGHRS, YFSETQ. With 2 bases removed from V and 0 bases from J, the gap between germline ends came to 7 bases. This CDR3 comprises 14 residues. The CDR3 region is CASSFSESTDTQYF. For the CDR3, the DNA is TGCGCCAGCAGCTTTAGCGAAAGCACAGATACGCAGTATTTT.

The rearrangement links TRBV7-9 to TRBJ2-5; 8 positions agree with TRBD1. The CDR3 totals 15 residues. The germline V gene encodes CDR1 SEHNR and CDR2 FQNEAQ (reference sequence). J was trimmed by 2 bases and V by 5 bases; bases with no gene match: 7. This chain's CDR3 is CASSLIGDRQETQYF. CDR3 coding DNA: TGTGCCAGCAGCCTTATCGGGGACAGGCAAGAGACCCAGTACTTC.

This clonotype was found many times. The chain carries TRBV12-3 or TRBV12-4 and TRBJ2-3; D gene unclear. This CDR3 has 13 residues. V was clipped by 6 bases and J by 2 bases, with 9 bases between them. CDR3 in DNA: TGTGCCAGCAGCCCGGAAATCACAGATACGCAGTATTTT. Its protein is CASSPEITDTQYF.

The table lists this clonotype with many counts. CDR3 coding DNA: TGCGCCAGCAGCTTATTAGGTGATGTGAACACTGAAGCTTTCTTT. Translation gives CASSLLGDVNTEAFF. The chain joins TRBV5-1 to TRBJ1-1; no definite D call. There are 15 residues in the CDR3. Germline CDR1 reads SGHRS; CDR2 reads YFSETQ. Trimming pared 2 bases from V and 0 bases from J, leaving 11 bases between. Drawing the rest from reference TRBV5-1 and TRBJ1-1, the complete variable domain is KAGVTQTPRYLIKTRGQQVTLSCSPISGHRSVSWYQQTPGQGLQFLFEYFSETQRNKGNFPGRFSGRQFSNSRSEMNVSTLELGDSALYLCASSLLGDVNTEAFFGQGTRLTVV.